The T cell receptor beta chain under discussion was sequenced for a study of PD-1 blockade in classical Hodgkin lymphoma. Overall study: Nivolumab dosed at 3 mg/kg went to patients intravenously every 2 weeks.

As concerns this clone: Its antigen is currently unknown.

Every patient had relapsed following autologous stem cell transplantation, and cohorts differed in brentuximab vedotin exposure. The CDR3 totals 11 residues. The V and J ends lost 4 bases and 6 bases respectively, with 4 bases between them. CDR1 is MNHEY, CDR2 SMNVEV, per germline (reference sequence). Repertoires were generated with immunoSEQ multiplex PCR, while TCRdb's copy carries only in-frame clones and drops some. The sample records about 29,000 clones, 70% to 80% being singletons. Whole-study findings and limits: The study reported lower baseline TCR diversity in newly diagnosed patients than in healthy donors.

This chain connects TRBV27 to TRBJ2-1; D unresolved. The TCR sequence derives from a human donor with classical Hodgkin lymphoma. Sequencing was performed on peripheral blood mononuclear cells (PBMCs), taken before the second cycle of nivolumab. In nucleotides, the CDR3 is TGTGCCAGCAGTTGGAGCAATGAGCAGTTCTTC. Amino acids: CASSWSNEQFF.